Shown below are 30 T cell receptor beta chains from a single sample sequenced in a study of vaccination effects on CD4 cells after COVID-19. Their antigens remain unidentified. Assay used: immunoSEQ multiplex PCR; TCRdb lists only in-frame clones, some missing. The table includes fewer than 35,000 clones, 65% detected once. Subsequent to a culture period of less than twelve days, CD4+ T cells were isolated. The specimen comprised CD4+ T cells from PBMCs cultured without peptide, sampled before COVID-19 vaccination. All receptors derive from a human donor who received a COVID-19 vaccine.

V gene TRBV5-1 combines with J gene TRBJ2-1; possibly TRBD1 for D (5 bases). The V and J ends lost 3 bases and 7 bases respectively, with 14 bases between them. Germline assignment: CDR1 SGHRS and CDR2 YFSETQ. There are 14 residues in the CDR3. CDR3 sequence: CASSSPWQGNEQFF. CDR3 nucleotides: TGCGCCAGCAGCTCCCCGTGGCAGGGAAATGAGCAGTTCTTC.

Only a few counts were recorded for this clone. The rearrangement uses TRBV10-3 and TRBJ2-6; maybe TRBD2 (6 bases). The CDR3 extends over 14 amino acids. V lost 11 bases and J 1 base, leaving 12 bases between the germline ends. Germline lookup yields CDR1 ENHRY and CDR2 SYGVKD. The CDR3 loop is CAAWGESGANVLTF. The CDR3 nucleotides are TGTGCCGCGTGGGGGGAGTCTGGGGCCAACGTCCTGACTTTC.

The V and J genes are TRBV27 and TRBJ2-5, with a possible D match to TRBD1 (6 bases). Trimming stripped 2 bases from V and 5 bases from J, with 9 bases between. CDR3 length: 13 amino acids. CDR1 and CDR2 from the germline V gene are MNHEY and SMNVEV (reference sequence). For the CDR3, the DNA is TGTGCCAGCAGTTTAGAGGGGGTGGAGACCCAGTACTTC. Its protein is CASSLEGVETQYF.

The genes are TRBV6-5 and TRBJ1-2; 8 bases map to TRBD1. CDR1 and CDR2 (germline): MNHEY, SVGAGI. Trimming at V came to 5 bases and at J to 5 bases, leaving 4 bases not matched to a gene. The CDR3 is 13 amino acids. The CDR3 DNA reads TGTGCCAGCAGTCTACGGACAGGGTATGGCTACACCTTC. This translates into CASSLRTGYGYTF.

V and J are TRBV24-1 and TRBJ1-2; 8 bases map to TRBD1. The CDR3 sequence is 15 residues long. J gave up 8 bases and V 3 bases, and 10 bases lay outside the gene matches. Germline lookup yields CDR1 KGHDR and CDR2 SFDVKD. The CDR3 is CATSDAGQGTGGYTF. The CDR3 coding sequence is TGTGCCACCAGTGATGCCGGACAGGGTACCGGCGGCTACACCTTC.

The chain is built from TRBV4-1 and TRBJ2-1; D ambiguous. In germline, CDR1 is MGHRA, CDR2 YSYEKL. Trimming took 3 bases from V and 0 from J, leaving 15 bases between them. The CDR3 runs 17 residues. The DNA for the CDR3 is TGCGCCAGCAGCCAGGGAACTCTCAGGAGCTCCTACAATGAGCAGTTCTTC. As protein: CASSQGTLRSSYNEQFF.

The V gene is TRBV11-2, the J gene TRBJ2-5; D tentatively fits TRBD1 or TRBD2 (6 bases each). V lost 5 bases and J lost 5, with 24 bases in between. The CDR3 has 17 residues. CDR1 and CDR2 from the germline V gene are SGHAT and FQNNGV. The CDR3 loop is CASSPRRGTPLGETQYF. In DNA, the CDR3 is TGTGCCAGCAGCCCGCGGAGGGGGACACCCTTAGGGGAGACCCAGTACTTC.

This clone was picked up a small number of times. The chain employs TRBV5-1 and TRBJ2-7; TRBD1 is a possible D gene (6 bases). Trimming shortened V by 4 bases and J by 0 bases, and 14 bases separated the two germline ends. CDR1 and CDR2 from the germline V gene are SGHRS and YFSETQ. The CDR3 runs 15 residues. For the CDR3, the DNA is TGCGCCAGCAGCCTGGTTGGGGGCTTCTCCTACGAGCAGTACTTC. Protein product: CASSLVGGFSYEQYF.

The V gene is TRBV5-5, the J gene TRBJ2-2; a weak D match, TRBD2 (6 bases). This CDR3 has 17 amino acids. With 1 base removed from V and 1 base from J, the gap between germline ends came to 14 bases. Germline CDR1 reads SGHKS; CDR2 reads YYEKEE (reference sequence). CDR3 residues: CASSLYAAGLNTGELFF. The CDR3 nucleotides are TGTGCCAGCAGCTTGTACGCTGCGGGGTTGAACACCGGGGAGCTGTTTTTT.

This chain connects TRBV3-1 (or the pseudogene TRBV3-2) to TRBJ2-5; maybe TRBD2 (5 bases). Trimming removed 5 bases at V and 0 bases at J, with 19 bases between. The CDR3 is 17 residues long. From germline, CDR1 is LGHDT and CDR2 YNNKEL (reference sequence). The CDR3 DNA reads TGTGCCAGCAGCATACGACTTAGCGCGATATACCAAGAGACCCAGTACTTC. Amino acid sequence: CASSIRLSAIYQETQYF.

The chain recombines TRBV12-5 with TRBJ2-7; 7 nucleotides line up with TRBD1. Trimming removed 6 bases from V and 5 bases from J; junction bases left unmatched: 13. Germline CDR1 and CDR2: LGHNT and FRNRAP. The CDR3 is made up of 15 amino acids. CDR3 region: CASGPTTGQTNEQYF. DNA for the CDR3: TGTGCTAGTGGGCCTACAACGGGACAGACGAACGAGCAGTACTTC.

This sequence joins TRBV6-1 and TRBJ1-6; 7 nucleotides align to TRBD1. The germline V gene encodes CDR1 MNHNS and CDR2 SASEGT. The CDR3 extends over 17 amino acids. V shed 2 bases, J shed 0 bases, and the junction held 4 bases outside the gene matches. This CDR3 reads CASSEMAGGSYNSPLHF. CDR3 nucleotides: TGTGCCAGCAGTGAAATGGCAGGGGGCTCCTATAATTCACCCCTCCACTTT.

The chain recombines TRBV24-1 with TRBJ2-1, with TRBD1 matching 9 bases. The CDR3 is 18 residues long. Trimming at V came to 3 bases and at J to 8 bases, leaving 16 bases not matched to a gene. CDR1 and CDR2 (germline): KGHDR, SFDVKD. The CDR3 DNA is TGTGCCACCAGTGATACCACCGGGACAGGGTATCCGTATGATGAGCAGTTCTTC. Its translation is CATSDTTGTGYPYDEQFF.

The chain employs TRBV7-9 and TRBJ1-6; TRBD1 matches 10 bases. The CDR3 length is 18 residues. With V trimmed by 1 base and J by 4 bases, 7 bases remained unmatched. CDR1 and CDR2 from the germline V gene are SEHNR and FQNEAQ (reference sequence). The CDR3 sequence: CASSLVWDRGLYNSPLHF. CDR3 in DNA: TGTGCCAGCAGCTTAGTCTGGGACAGGGGACTTTATAATTCACCCCTCCACTTT.

The genes are TRBV29-1 and TRBJ1-3; D remains unclear. V was clipped by 6 bases and J by 3 bases, with 6 bases between them. The CDR3 contains 11 residues. Per germline, CDR1 SQVTM and CDR2 ANQGSEA. CDR3 DNA: TGCAGCGTCGCGCATGGAAACACCATATATTTT. Translation: CSVAHGNTIYF.

J is TRBJ1-5 and V is TRBV6-6; TRBD1 might be the D (6 bases). CDR1 MNHNY and CDR2 SVGAGI come from the germline V gene (reference sequence). The CDR3 spans 15 residues. Trimming cost V 6 bases and J 2 bases, with 14 bases left between them. In DNA form, the CDR3 reads TGTGCCAGCAGGGCAGACGAGGGGGGCAATCAGCCCCAGCATTTT. Protein: CASRADEGGNQPQHF.

This clone was seen only a few times. The chain combines TRBV2 with TRBJ2-7, with unresolved D. Trimming removed 2 bases from V and 1 base from J, with 6 bases in between. Germline-derived CDR1 and CDR2 are SNHLY and FYNNEI. The CDR3 runs 13 residues. CDR3 nucleotides: TGTGCCAGCAGTGAACCCTTTTCCTACGAGCAGTACTTC. It translates to CASSEPFSYEQYF.

This chain links TRBV29-1 with TRBJ1-1, with 7 bases fitting TRBD1. The V and J ends lost 6 bases and 5 bases, in that order; junction bases with no gene match: 9. The CDR3 is 13 amino acids. Germline V gene sequence: CDR1 SQVTM, CDR2 ANQGSEA. CDR3 in amino acids: CSVTRQGSTEAFF. For the CDR3, the DNA is TGCAGCGTAACAAGACAGGGATCAACTGAAGCTTTCTTT.

The genes are TRBV5-1 and TRBJ1-4; a weak D match, TRBD1 (5 bases). The V gene's germline CDR1 is SGHRS and CDR2 YFSETQ. Trimming pared 2 bases from V and 8 bases from J, leaving 13 bases between. This CDR3 contains 14 residues. For the CDR3, the DNA is TGCGCCAGCAGCTTTGGCCAGGGTGGCGAAAAACTGTTTTTT. Translating gives CASSFGQGGEKLFF.

CDR3 in amino acids: CASSPRGEYGYTF. The CDR3 coding sequence is TGTGCCAGTTCCCCGCGGGGGGAATATGGCTACACCTTC. The chain couples TRBV6-5 to TRBJ1-2, with a tentative D call TRBD1 (5 bases). CDR1 and CDR2 (germline): MNHEY, SVGAGI. V was clipped by 9 bases and J by 5 bases, with 16 bases between them. CDR3 length: 13 residues.

The gene calls are TRBV6-5 and TRBJ2-5; a possible D gene is TRBD2 (7 bases). This CDR3 is built from 14 residues. Germline-derived CDR1 and CDR2 are MNHEY and SVGAGI. The germline V and J ends were trimmed by 1 base and 4 bases, with 10 bases remaining between them. As DNA, the CDR3 is TGTGCCAGCAGTTACTGGGGGGGCGCAGAGACCCAGTACTTC. This codes for CASSYWGGAETQYF.

The gene calls are TRBV6-1 and TRBJ1-5, with TRBD1 matching 7 bases. The CDR3 contains 16 residues. V was pared by 3 bases and J by 0 bases, with 5 bases of the junction left unmatched. The germline V gene has CDR1 MNHNS and CDR2 SASEGT. For the CDR3, the DNA is TGTGCCAGCAGTGACCGGGACAGCTATAGCAATCAGCCCCAGCATTTT. Its translation is CASSDRDSYSNQPQHF.

The chain uses TRBV6-5 and TRBJ2-3; 7 bases are shared with TRBD2. V was pared by 0 bases and J by 0 bases, with 3 bases of the junction left unmatched. This CDR3 comprises 16 residues. CDR1 is MNHEY, CDR2 SVGAGI, per germline. As DNA, the CDR3 is TGTGCCAGCAGTTACTCAGCGGGGCTTAGCACAGATACGCAGTATTTT. This codes for CASSYSAGLSTDTQYF.

CDR3: CASSPGPPGEQYF. CDR3 in DNA: TGTGCCAGCAGCCCCGGTCCCCCGGGGGAGCAGTACTTC. V gene TRBV3-1 (or the pseudogene TRBV3-2) combines with J gene TRBJ2-7; perhaps TRBD2 as D (5 bases). Trimming shortened V by 4 bases and J by 7 bases, and 14 bases separated the two germline ends. The CDR3 loop spans 13 amino acids. From germline, CDR1 is LGHDT and CDR2 YNNKEL (reference sequence).

The chain has TRBV7-8 and TRBJ1-2; 7 bases map to TRBD1. Germline V gives CDR1 SGHVS, CDR2 FQNEAQ. This CDR3 is 17 amino acids long. After removal of 5 bases from V and 6 bases from J, the junction contained 18 bases not matched to a gene. CDR3 in DNA: TGTGCCAGCAGCGAAAGGATGGGTAGGGGGCCTGGGGATGGCTACACCTTC. It translates to CASSERMGRGPGDGYTF.

The chain links TRBV6-5 to TRBJ2-1, with D perhaps matching TRBD1 or TRBD2 (7 bases each). Trimming stripped 2 bases from V and 4 bases from J, with 12 bases between. Germline-derived CDR1 and CDR2 are MNHEY and SVGAGI. There are 15 residues in the CDR3. CDR3: CASSYAGGVYNEQFF. DNA for the CDR3: TGTGCCAGCAGTTACGCAGGGGGGGTTTACAATGAGCAGTTCTTC.

The CDR3 loop reads CASSDQGDAEAFF. The DNA for the CDR3 is TGTGCCAGCAGTGATCAGGGGGACGCTGAAGCTTTCTTT. V gene TRBV25-1 combines with J gene TRBJ1-1, with TRBD1 matching 7 bases. This CDR3 spans 13 amino acids. The V segment lost 3 bases and the J segment 6 bases; nucleotides outside the gene matches: 4. The germline V gene encodes CDR1 MGHDK and CDR2 SYGVNS.

This sequence joins TRBV9 and TRBJ2-2, with TRBD2 matching over 8 bases. CDR1 is SGDLS, CDR2 YYNGEE, per germline. Losses at the gene ends were 3 bases for V and 2 bases for J; bases not matched to a gene: 3. The CDR3 spans 15 residues. The CDR3 reads CASSGGLVNTGELFF. Written as DNA, the CDR3 is TGTGCCAGCAGCGGGGGACTAGTAAACACCGGGGAGCTGTTTTTT. Full variable domain (rest looked up from reference TRBV9 and TRBJ2-2): DSGVTQTPKHLITATGQRVTLRCSPRSGDLSVYWYQQSLDQGLQFLIQYYNGEERAKGNILERFSAQQFPDLHSELNLSSLELGDSALYFCASSGGLVNTGELFFGEGSRLTVL.

The chain has TRBV29-1 and TRBJ1-2, with D possibly TRBD1 on 6 matching bases. CDR1 and CDR2 (germline): SQVTM, ANQGSEA. The V gene lost 6 bases and the J gene lost 5 bases, with 16 bases spanning the gap. The CDR3 runs 13 residues. CDR3 DNA: TGCAGCGTCCGAAAGGGGGGTGATTATGGCTACACCTTC. The encoded protein is CSVRKGGDYGYTF.

In this sample, this clone turned up a few times. The chain links TRBV10-3 to TRBJ1-1, with D possibly matching TRBD1 (5 bases). The V end was cut by 10 bases, the J end by 1 base, with 10 bases between. The CDR3 covers 12 residues. Looked up from germline, CDR1 is ENHRY and CDR2 is SYGVKD. The CDR3 sequence is CATTTGNTEAFF. The DNA for the CDR3 is TGTGCCACCACTACAGGGAACACTGAAGCTTTCTTT.